The 10 T cell receptor beta chains below were found in one sample sequenced in a study of T cell responses to AZD1222 COVID-19 vaccine listed by TCRdb under 2021. Library preparation was by the immunoSEQ multiplex PCR assay. TCRdb retrieved this table from immuneACCESS and kept in-frame rearrangements only. Not all clones are present; in checked studies, unresolved V genes account for under half, and no reason is known for the remainder. The table for this sample lists about 93,000 clones; around 90% of them were counted only once. The top ten hold roughly 16% of the sample. The time point label of this sample denotes: baseline before first vaccination. The sample here was peripheral blood, taken on day 0 of AZD1222 vaccination. The receptors derive from an adult in good health.

The chain is built from TRBV19 and TRBJ1-3; 8 nucleotides agree with TRBD1. Looked up from germline, CDR1 is LNHDA and CDR2 is SQIVND (reference sequence). Germline trimming cut 5 bases from V and 7 bases from J; bases unmatched to any gene: 13. There are 16 residues in the CDR3. CDR3: CASSAPDRVSSNTIYF. CDR3 nucleotide sequence: TGTGCCAGTAGTGCCCCGGACAGGGTTAGTAGTAACACCATATATTTT.

The chain recombines TRBV19 with TRBJ1-4, with D possibly TRBD1 on 5 matching bases. Germline V gene data show CDR1 as LNHDA and CDR2 as SQIVND (reference sequence). The ends were cut back, 3 bases at V and 4 bases at J, with 9 bases in the middle. The CDR3 length is 14 residues. The DNA of the CDR3 is TGTGCCAGTAGTATCGGGGGAATTAATGAAAAACTGTTTTTT. The encoded protein is CASSIGGINEKLFF.

This chain uses TRBV7-9 with TRBJ2-1; a possible D gene is TRBD2 (6 bases). The CDR3 covers 15 residues. Trimming removed 0 bases from V and 8 bases from J, with 14 bases in between. Germline V gene sequence: CDR1 SEHNR, CDR2 FQNEAQ (reference sequence). The CDR3 spells CASSLAPGVGHEQFF. In DNA form, the CDR3 reads TGTGCCAGCAGCTTAGCCCCGGGGGTGGGACATGAGCAGTTCTTC.

The V and J genes are TRBV5-1 and TRBJ2-2, with 8 bases aligning to TRBD2. Germline CDR1 and CDR2: SGHRS and YFSETQ. The CDR3 length is 16 residues. The ends lost 3 bases at V and 6 bases at J; junction bases unmatched: 10. CDR3 amino acids: CASSWGKAGVPGELFF. CDR3 nucleotide sequence: TGCGCCAGCAGCTGGGGGAAAGCGGGAGTCCCCGGGGAGCTGTTTTTT.

This chain connects TRBV7-9 to TRBJ2-3; 12 nucleotides agree with TRBD2. CDR3 length equals 17 residues. Looked up from germline, CDR1 is SEHNR and CDR2 is FQNEAQ (reference sequence). V shed 1 base and J 3 bases; nucleotides not matched to a gene: 5. The CDR3 DNA is TGTGCCAGCAGCTTAGGTCTAGCGGGAGGGCCGACAGATACGCAGTATTTT. Translated: CASSLGLAGGPTDTQYF.

This rearrangement joins TRBV5-6 to TRBJ2-7; no clear D gene. The CDR3 runs to 13 residues. V was shortened by 1 base and J by 6 bases, with 11 bases between the two germline ends. The germline V gene encodes CDR1 SGHDT and CDR2 YYEEEE. Here the CDR3 reads CASSLYLAPEQYF. CDR3 DNA sequence: TGTGCCAGCAGCTTGTATCTGGCCCCCGAGCAGTACTTC.

This chain uses TRBV28 with TRBJ2-7; the match to TRBD2 covers 14 bases. The germline CDR1 and CDR2 sequences are MDHEN and SYDVKM. J gave up 2 bases and V 6 bases, and 9 bases lay outside the gene matches. CDR3 size: 17 residues. In DNA form, the CDR3 reads TGTGCCAGCAGCCTCGGACTAGCGGGAGGTAGAGCCTACGAGCAGTACTTC. Translation gives CASSLGLAGGRAYEQYF.

The chain employs TRBV30 and TRBJ1-2; D perhaps matches TRBD1 (6 bases). The CDR3 loop spans 11 amino acids. The germline V gene encodes CDR1 GTSNPN and CDR2 SVGIG (reference sequence). The DNA for the CDR3 is TGTGCACGGACAGTTGACTATGGCTACACCTTC. Protein: CARTVDYGYTF.

This chain joins TRBV4-2 and TRBJ1-2; D gene uncertain. Germline CDR1 and CDR2: LGHNA and YNFKEQ. Trimming removed 0 bases from V and 0 bases from J, with 14 bases in between. The CDR3 is made up of 17 amino acids. CDR3: CASSQEGILGSNYGYTF. The CDR3 DNA sequence: TGTGCCAGCAGCCAAGAAGGCATACTGGGGTCTAACTATGGCTACACCTTC.

The V and J genes are TRBV25-1 and TRBJ2-5; tentative D call: TRBD2 (7 bases). Per germline, CDR1 MGHDK and CDR2 SYGVNS. The length of the CDR3 is 15 residues. The V and J ends lost 1 base and 2 bases respectively, with 11 bases between them. The CDR3 protein is CASSEWGGGQETQYF. In DNA, the CDR3 is TGTGCCAGCAGTGAATGGGGGGGCGGGCAAGAGACCCAGTACTTC.